The 8 T cell receptor beta chains listed next were all sequenced from one sample in a study of blood T cell repertoires in COVID-19 (dated by TCRdb to about 2020). Library creation used the immunoSEQ multiplex PCR assay. This is the immuneACCESS table as TCRdb keeps it, with only in-frame sequences that have V and J called. A part of the clones is gone; compared with another copy, unresolved V genes explain less than half, and the rest is unexplained. This sample is represented by about 150,000 clones; 75% to 90% of them were singletons. The top ten constitute roughly 4% of the sample. Input material: PBMCs or T cells enriched from blood (not recorded which). The receptors come from a middle-aged woman who had been exposed to COVID-19.

The CDR3 bases are TGTGCCAGCTCACCCTTGGGACAGGGGGAACAGCCCCAGCATTTT. Translated, it gives CASSPLGQGEQPQHF. The chain recombines TRBV18 with TRBJ1-5, with 11 nucleotides matching TRBD1. Germline lookup yields CDR1 KGHSH and CDR2 LQKENI. This CDR3 has 15 amino acids. V lost 3 bases, J lost 7 bases, and 5 bases stayed unmatched.

The chain uses TRBV18 and TRBJ1-1; a possible D gene is TRBD1 (5 bases). Germline V lookup: CDR1 KGHSH, CDR2 LQKENI. Trimming stripped 4 bases from V and 3 bases from J, with 12 bases between. The CDR3 has 14 amino acids. The CDR3, as DNA: TGTGCCAGCTCACGCAGGGAGGCGGACACTGAAGCTTTCTTT. Protein product: CASSRREADTEAFF.

V is TRBV10-3 and J is TRBJ1-2; no definite D call. The V end lost 3 bases, the J end lost 2 bases, and 7 bases lay between the germline ends. CDR1 ENHRY and CDR2 SYGVKD come from the germline V gene. This CDR3 is 13 amino acids long. The CDR3 sequence is CAISDEMNYGYTF. The CDR3 DNA sequence: TGTGCCATCAGTGACGAGATGAACTATGGCTACACCTTC.

V is TRBV5-1 and J is TRBJ2-5; D not resolved. Looked up from germline, CDR1 is SGHRS and CDR2 is YFSETQ. CDR3 size: 16 residues. The V end lost 0 bases, the J end lost 2 bases, and 14 bases lay between the germline ends. Here the CDR3 DNA reads TGCGCCAGCAGCTTGGACGGATTGACTCTACAAGAGACCCAGTACTTC. Its protein is CASSLDGLTLQETQYF. The complete variable domain, with remaining parts taken from reference TRBV5-1 and TRBJ2-5, reads KAGVTQTPRYLIKTRGQQVTLSCSPISGHRSVSWYQQTPGQGLQFLFEYFSETQRNKGNFPGRFSGRQFSNSRSEMNVSTLELGDSALYLCASSLDGLTLQETQYFGPGTRLLVL.

This clone was recorded once. In DNA form, the CDR3 reads TGTGCCAGCAGTCGACAGAGGAACACTGAAGCTTTCTTT. The encoded protein is CASSRQRNTEAFF. The chain joins TRBV12-3 or TRBV12-4 to TRBJ1-1; maybe TRBD1 (5 bases). V lost 5 bases and J lost 1, with 8 bases in between. The CDR3 runs 13 residues.

The CDR3 region has the DNA TGCAGCGTTGAAGTAACCCAGAGACTCGCCTCTGGAAACACCATATATTTT. Its protein is CSVEVTQRLASGNTIYF. The chain is built from TRBV29-1 and TRBJ1-3; no definite D call. Per the germline V gene, CDR1 is SQVTM and CDR2 is ANQGSEA. Trimming removed 1 base from V and 0 bases from J, with 16 bases in between. This CDR3 contains 17 residues.

The chain joins TRBV13 to TRBJ2-1, with 15 bases lining up with TRBD2. Per the germline V gene, CDR1 is PRHDT and CDR2 is FYEKMQ (reference sequence). The length of the CDR3 is 14 residues. V trimming: 4 bases; J trimming: 15 bases; junction bases outside the gene matches: 7. CDR3 sequence: CASSSGLAGGEGFF. The CDR3 bases are TGTGCCAGCAGCTCGGGACTAGCGGGGGGAGAGGGGTTCTTC.

The rearrangement links TRBV19 to TRBJ1-2, with D unclear. The V and J ends lost 5 bases and 4 bases respectively, with 8 bases between them. The CDR3 runs 12 residues. CDR1 and CDR2 from the germline V gene are LNHDA and SQIVND (reference sequence). CDR3 DNA: TGTGCCAGTAGTTATTCGGGCTATGGCTACACCTTC. Amino acid sequence: CASSYSGYGYTF.